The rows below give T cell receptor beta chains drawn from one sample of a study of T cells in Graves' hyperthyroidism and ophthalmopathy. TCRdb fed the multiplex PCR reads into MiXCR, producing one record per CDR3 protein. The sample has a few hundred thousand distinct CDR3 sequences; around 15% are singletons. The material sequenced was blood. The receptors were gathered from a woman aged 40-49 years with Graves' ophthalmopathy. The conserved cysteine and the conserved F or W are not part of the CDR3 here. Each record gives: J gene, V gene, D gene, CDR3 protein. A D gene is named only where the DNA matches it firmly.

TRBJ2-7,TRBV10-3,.,AISSVPGHTSSYEQY
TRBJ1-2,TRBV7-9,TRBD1,ASSSGQGRYGYT
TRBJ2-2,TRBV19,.,ASSIGWGATGELF
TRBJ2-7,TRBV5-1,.,ASSLAGGPANEQY
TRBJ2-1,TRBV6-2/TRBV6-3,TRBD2,ASSYSGGRAVLGLDNEQF
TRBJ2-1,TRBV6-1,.,ASSAEPGAYNEQF
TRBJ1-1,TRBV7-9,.,ASSLAYRGEAF
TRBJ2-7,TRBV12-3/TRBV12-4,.,ASSFGGDPYEQY
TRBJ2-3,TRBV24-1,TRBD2,ATSLAGDTDTQY
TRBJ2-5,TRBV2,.,ASSEIVSSWQETQY
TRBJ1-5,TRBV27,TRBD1,ASKTGGNQPQH
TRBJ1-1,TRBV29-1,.,SVVSKNTEAF
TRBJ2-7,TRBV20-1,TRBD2,SATGTSTYEQY
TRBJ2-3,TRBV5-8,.,ASSLQGLSTDTQY
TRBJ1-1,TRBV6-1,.,ASSEGGYRVNTEAF
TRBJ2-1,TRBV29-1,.,SVDENPKQF
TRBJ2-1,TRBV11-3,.,ASSLAAGATYNEQF
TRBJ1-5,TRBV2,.,ASKVEGYQPQH
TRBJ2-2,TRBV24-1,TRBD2,ATGLAGLDTGELF
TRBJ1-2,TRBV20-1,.,SARGLPGRINYGYT
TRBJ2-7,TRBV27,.,ASGRQSSYEQY
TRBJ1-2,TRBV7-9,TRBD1,ASSAQGGYGYT
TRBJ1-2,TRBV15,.,ATSRDPSYGYT
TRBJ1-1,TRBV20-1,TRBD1,SAPDTGGRTEAF
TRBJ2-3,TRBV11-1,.,ASSPPGGANEGDTQY
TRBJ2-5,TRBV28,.,ASSFLYEETQY
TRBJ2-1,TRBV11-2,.,ASEGWNEQF
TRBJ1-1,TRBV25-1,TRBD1,ASMKGGRGRNDRTEAF
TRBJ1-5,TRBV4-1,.,ASSQGRQVNQPQH
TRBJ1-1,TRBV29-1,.,SGWGGMFTEAF
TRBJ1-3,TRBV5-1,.,ASSLGGQSGNTIY
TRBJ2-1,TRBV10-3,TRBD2,AISWVAGLFNEQF
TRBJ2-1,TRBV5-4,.,ASRPTRESYNEQF
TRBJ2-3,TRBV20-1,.,SASDSLTDTQY
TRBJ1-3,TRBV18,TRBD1,ASSPLQGFGNTIY
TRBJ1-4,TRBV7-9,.,ASSLGWTPGEKLF
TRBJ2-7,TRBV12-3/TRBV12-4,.,ASSLGQASYEQY
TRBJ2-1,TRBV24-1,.,ATSDRDRHEQF
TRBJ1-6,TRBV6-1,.,ASILGLPRDSPLH
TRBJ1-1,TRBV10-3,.,ASMGNTRNTEAF
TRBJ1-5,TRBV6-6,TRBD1,ASSYSGAGGDQPQH
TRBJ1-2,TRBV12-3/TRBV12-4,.,ASSSDSSNYGYT
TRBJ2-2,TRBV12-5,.,ASGSPRLGTGELF
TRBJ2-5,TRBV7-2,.,ASSLAWLAGETQY
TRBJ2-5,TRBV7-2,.,ASSLMGAGRETQY
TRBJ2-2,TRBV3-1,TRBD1,ASSHGDRDTGELF